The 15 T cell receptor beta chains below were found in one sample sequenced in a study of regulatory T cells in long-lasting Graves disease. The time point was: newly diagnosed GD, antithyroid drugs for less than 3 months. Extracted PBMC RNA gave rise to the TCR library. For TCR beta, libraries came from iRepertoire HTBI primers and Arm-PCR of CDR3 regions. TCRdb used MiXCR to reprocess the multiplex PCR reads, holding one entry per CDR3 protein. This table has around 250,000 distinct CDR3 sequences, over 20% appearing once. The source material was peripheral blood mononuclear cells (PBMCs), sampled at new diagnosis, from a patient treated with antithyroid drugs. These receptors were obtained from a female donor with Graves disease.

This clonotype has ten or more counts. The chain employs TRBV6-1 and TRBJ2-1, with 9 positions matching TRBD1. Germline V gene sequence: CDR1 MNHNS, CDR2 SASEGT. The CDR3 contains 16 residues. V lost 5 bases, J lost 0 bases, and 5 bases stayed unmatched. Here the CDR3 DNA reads TGTGCCAGCAGTAACCTGGGACAGGGCTCCTACAATGAGCAGTTCTTC. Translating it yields CASSNLGQGSYNEQFF.

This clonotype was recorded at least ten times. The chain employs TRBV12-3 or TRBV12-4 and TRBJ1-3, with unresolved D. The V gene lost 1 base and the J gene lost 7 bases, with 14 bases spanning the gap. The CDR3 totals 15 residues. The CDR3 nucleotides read TGTGCCAGCAGTTTAGTAACGGGCCGGAGGAACACCATATATTTT. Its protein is CASSLVTGRRNTIYF.

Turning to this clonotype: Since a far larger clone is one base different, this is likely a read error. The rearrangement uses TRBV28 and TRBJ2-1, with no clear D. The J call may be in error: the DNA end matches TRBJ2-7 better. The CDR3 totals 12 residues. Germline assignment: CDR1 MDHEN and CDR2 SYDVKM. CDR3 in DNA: TGTGCCAGCAGTTGGAGCCCCTACGAGCAGTACTTC. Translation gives CASSWSPYEQYF.

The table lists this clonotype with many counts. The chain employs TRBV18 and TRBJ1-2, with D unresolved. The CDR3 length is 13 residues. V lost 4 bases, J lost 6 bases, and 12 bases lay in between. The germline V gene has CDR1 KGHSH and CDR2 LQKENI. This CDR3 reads CASSLGLGDGYTF. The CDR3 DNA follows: TGTGCCAGCTCACTCGGTCTCGGGGATGGCTACACCTTC.

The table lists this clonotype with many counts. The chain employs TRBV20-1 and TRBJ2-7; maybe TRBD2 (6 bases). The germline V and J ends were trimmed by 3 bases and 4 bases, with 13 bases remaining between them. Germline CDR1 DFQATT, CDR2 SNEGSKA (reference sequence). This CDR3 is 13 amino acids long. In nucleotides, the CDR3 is TGCAGTGCTAGCGGTCGGGCGGGGTACGAGCAGTACTTC. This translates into CSASGRAGYEQYF.

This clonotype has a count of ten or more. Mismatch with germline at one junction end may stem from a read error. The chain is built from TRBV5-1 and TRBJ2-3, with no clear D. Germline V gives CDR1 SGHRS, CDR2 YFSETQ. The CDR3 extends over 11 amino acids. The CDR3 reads CASSLQDTQYF. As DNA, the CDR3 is TGTGCCAGCAGCTTACAAGATACGCAGTATTTT.

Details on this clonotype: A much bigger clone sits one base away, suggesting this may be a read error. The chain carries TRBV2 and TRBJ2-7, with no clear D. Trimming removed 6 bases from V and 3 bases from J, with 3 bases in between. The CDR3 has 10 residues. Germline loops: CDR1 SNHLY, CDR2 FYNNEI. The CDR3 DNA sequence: TGTGCCAGCAGGATCTACGAGCAGTACTTC. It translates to CASRIYEQYF. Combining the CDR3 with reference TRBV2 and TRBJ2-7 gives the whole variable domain EPEVTQTPSHQVTQMGQEVILRCVPISNHLYFYWYRQILGQKVEFLVSFYNNEISEKSEIFDDQFSVERPDGSNFTLKIRSTKLEDSAMYFCASRIYEQYFGPGTRLTVT.

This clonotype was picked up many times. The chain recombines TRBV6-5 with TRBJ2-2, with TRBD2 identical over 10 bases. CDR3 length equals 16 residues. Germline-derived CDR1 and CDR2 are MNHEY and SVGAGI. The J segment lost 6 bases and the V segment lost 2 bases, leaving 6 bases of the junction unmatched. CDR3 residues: CASSYGEREGSGELFF. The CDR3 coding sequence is TGTGCCAGCAGTTACGGGGAGCGGGAGGGCTCCGGGGAGCTGTTTTTT.

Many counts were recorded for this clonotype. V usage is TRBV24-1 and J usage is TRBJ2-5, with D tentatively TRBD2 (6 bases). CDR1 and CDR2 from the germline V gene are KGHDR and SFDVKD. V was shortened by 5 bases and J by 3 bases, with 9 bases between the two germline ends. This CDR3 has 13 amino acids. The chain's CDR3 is CATSVGGEETQYF. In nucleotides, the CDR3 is TGTGCCACCAGTGTCGGAGGGGAAGAGACCCAGTACTTC.

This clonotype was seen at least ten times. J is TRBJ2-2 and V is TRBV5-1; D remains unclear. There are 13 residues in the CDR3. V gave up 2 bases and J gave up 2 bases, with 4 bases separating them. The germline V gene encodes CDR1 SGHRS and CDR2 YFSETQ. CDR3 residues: CASSFDNTGELFF. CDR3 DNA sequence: TGCGCCAGCAGCTTCGACAACACCGGGGAGCTGTTTTTT.

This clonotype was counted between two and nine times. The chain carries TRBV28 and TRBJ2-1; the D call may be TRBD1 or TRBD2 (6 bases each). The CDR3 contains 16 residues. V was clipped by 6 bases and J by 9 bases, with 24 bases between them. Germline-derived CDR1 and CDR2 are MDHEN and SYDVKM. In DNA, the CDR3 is TGTGCCAGCAGAGGTTCGGGGGCGCGACGGATCGGTGAGCAGTTCTTC. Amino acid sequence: CASRGSGARRIGEQFF. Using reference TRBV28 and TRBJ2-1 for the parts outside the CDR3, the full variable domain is DVKVTQSSRYLVKRTGEKVFLECVQDMDHENMFWYRQDPGLGLRLIYFSYDVKMKEKGDIPEGYSVSREKKERFSLILESASTNQTSMYLCASRGSGARRIGEQFFGPGTRLTVL.

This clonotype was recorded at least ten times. Written as DNA, the CDR3 is TGCAGTGCTAGAGGAGGCCAGGGTGAGAAAGCTTTCTTT. Amino acid sequence: CSARGGQGEKAFF. V is TRBV20-1 and J is TRBJ1-1; a weak D match, TRBD1 (5 bases). Germline CDR1 and CDR2: DFQATT and SNEGSKA (reference sequence). This CDR3 spans 13 amino acids. V was clipped by 1 base and J by 9 bases, with 15 bases between them.

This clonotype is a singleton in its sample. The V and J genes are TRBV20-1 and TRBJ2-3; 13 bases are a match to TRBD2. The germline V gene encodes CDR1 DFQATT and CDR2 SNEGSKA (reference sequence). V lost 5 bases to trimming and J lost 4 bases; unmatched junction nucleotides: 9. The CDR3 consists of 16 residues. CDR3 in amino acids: CSAGGGLAGSADTQYF. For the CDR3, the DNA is TGCAGTGCTGGGGGGGGACTAGCGGGAAGCGCAGATACGCAGTATTTT.

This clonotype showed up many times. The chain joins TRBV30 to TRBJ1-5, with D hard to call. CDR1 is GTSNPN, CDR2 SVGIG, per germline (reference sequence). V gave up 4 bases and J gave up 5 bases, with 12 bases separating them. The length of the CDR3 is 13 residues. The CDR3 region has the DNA TGTGCCTGGACCCCTTCCCCAGATCAGCCCCAGCATTTT. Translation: CAWTPSPDQPQHF.

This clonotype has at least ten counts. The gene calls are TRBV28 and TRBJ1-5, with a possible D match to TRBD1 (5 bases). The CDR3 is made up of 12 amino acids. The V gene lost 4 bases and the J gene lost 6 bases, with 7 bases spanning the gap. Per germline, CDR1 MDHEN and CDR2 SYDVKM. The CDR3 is CASSYGGQPQHF. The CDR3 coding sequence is TGTGCCAGCAGTTATGGGGGTCAGCCCCAGCATTTT.